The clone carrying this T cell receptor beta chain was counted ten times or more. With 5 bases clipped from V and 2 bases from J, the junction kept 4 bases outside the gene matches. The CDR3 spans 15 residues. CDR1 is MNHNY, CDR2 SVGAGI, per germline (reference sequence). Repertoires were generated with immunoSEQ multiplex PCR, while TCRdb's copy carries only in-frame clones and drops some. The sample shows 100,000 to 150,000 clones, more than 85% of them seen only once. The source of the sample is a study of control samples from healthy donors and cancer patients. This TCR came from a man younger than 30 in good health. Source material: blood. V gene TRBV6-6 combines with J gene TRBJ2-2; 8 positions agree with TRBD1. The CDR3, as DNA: TGTGCCAGCAGTCGCGGACAGGGCAACACCGGGGAGCTGTTTTTT. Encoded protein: CASSRGQGNTGELFF.